Included here is one T cell receptor beta chain sequence, with context. The data derive from a study of regulatory T cells in long-lasting Graves disease. Study in general: Persistent Graves' disease required over 5 years of antithyroid drugs and positive TSH receptor antibodies.

Combining iRepertoire HTBI primers with Arm-PCR of CDR3 regions, the authors built TCR beta libraries. As processed by the authors: Throughout the samples, researchers identified 60 to 70 TRBV and some 13 TRBJ segments. TCRdb re-derived calls from the multiplex PCR reads in MiXCR, one entry per CDR3 protein. The V and J calls follow TCRdb's processing rather than the paper's. The sample includes around 510,000 distinct CDR3 sequences, less than 25% of them seen just once. The CDR3 is made up of 16 amino acids. Trimming took off 3 bases at V and 4 bases at J, with 18 bases between the two ends. Germline V gene sequence: CDR1 SEHNR, CDR2 FQNEAQ (reference sequence). Noted time point: persistent/refractory GD, antithyroid drugs over 5 years with positive TRAb. From PBMCs, RNA was extracted and then used to make the TCR library. Diagnoses of Graves' disease were made by American Thyroid Association guidelines.

The sequence derives from a female donor with Graves disease. The J gene is TRBJ2-5, the V gene TRBV7-9, with D possibly being TRBD2 (6 bases). The material was peripheral blood mononuclear cells (PBMCs), obtained when the disease was refractory, from a patient treated with antithyroid drugs. CDR3 sequence reads: CASSLGRGVVGETQYF. DNA of the CDR3: TGTGCCAGCAGCTTGGGGCGGGGCGTTGTTGGAGAGACCCAGTACTTC.